This paragraph reports one T cell receptor (beta chain). Cohort 3 donors counted as recovered after two negative PCRs, clearance, or resolved symptoms. This sample is part of a study of blood T cell repertoires in COVID-19. On the study more broadly: PBMCs, B-cell-depleted T cells, or T cells provided the cDNA or gDNA that made up the material.

The protocol was immunoSEQ multiplex PCR, while the TCRdb copy is restricted to in-frame clones and leaves out a portion. The sample includes 150,000 to 200,000 clones, roughly 84% seen only once; the top ten take about 8.6%. The J segment lost 3 bases and the V segment lost 11 bases, leaving 12 bases of the junction unmatched. Germline V gene data show CDR1 as SNHLY and CDR2 as FYNNEI. This CDR3 comprises 15 residues. V is TRBV2 and J is TRBJ2-3, with 9 positions matching TRBD2. The sequenced sample consisted of PBMCs or T cells enriched from blood (not recorded which). The sequence was obtained from a woman aged 50 to 60 who had recovered from COVID-19. Here the CDR3 DNA reads TGTGCCGCGGGGGGGAGACTAGCATTTACAGATACGCAGTATTTT. Protein sequence: CAAGGRLAFTDTQYF.